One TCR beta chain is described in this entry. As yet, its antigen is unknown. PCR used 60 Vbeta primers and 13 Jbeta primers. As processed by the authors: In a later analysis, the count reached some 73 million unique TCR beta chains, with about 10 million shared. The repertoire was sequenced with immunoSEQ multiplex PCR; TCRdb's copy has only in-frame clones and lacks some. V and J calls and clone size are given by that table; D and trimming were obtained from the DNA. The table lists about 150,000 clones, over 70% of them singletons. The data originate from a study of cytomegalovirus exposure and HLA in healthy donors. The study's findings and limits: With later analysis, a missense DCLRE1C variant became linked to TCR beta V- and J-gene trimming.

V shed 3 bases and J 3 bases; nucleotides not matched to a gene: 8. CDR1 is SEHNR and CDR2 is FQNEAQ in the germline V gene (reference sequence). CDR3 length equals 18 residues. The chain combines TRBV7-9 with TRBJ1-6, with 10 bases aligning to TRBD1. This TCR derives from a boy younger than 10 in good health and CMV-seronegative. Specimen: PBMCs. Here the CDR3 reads CASSFTGTGEDYNSPLHF. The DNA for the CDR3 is TGTGCCAGCAGCTTCACCGGGACAGGGGAGGACTATAATTCACCCCTCCACTTT. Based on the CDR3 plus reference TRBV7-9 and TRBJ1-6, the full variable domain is DTGVSQNPRHKITKRGQNVTFRCDPISEHNRLYWYRQTLGQGPEFLTYFQNEAQLEKSRLLSDRFSAERPKGSFSTLEIQRTEQGDSAMYLCASSFTGTGEDYNSPLHFGNGTRLTVT.